Presented here are 25 T cell receptor beta chains from one specimen sequenced in a study of T cell repertoires in cytomegalovirus infection. No antigens are known for them. Using its own MiXCR run on the reads, TCRdb lists one record per CDR3 protein. Of some 350,000 distinct CDR3 sequences in the sample, 25% to 35% are singletons; the top ten hold around 20%. Sequencing used cultured PBMCs, obtained from culture after CMV antigen stimulation. These receptors all come from a human donor in good health (CMV status not recorded). Some clones in this sample may be carry-over from other donors' samples.

The rearrangement links TRBV7-3 to TRBJ2-3, with a tentative D call TRBD1 (5 bases). Germline CDR1 is SGHTA and CDR2 is FQGTGA. The CDR3 runs to 16 residues. V dropped 0 bases and J dropped 3 bases, with 13 bases sitting between them. The CDR3 DNA reads as TGTGCCAGCAGCTTAACTGGGGCAGCCAGGACAGATACGCAGTATTTT. Residues: CASSLTGAARTDTQYF.

Notes on this clonotype: Relative to the germline gene, one junction end is altered; a read error may explain this. The rearrangement uses TRBV7-7 and TRBJ2-1, with TRBD2 identical over 10 bases. This CDR3 is 15 amino acids long. Germline V gives CDR1 SSHAT, CDR2 FNYEAQ (reference sequence). CDR3 bases: TGTGCTAGCAGCCCGGGAGCGGGAGGGCTGAATGAGCAGTTCTTC. It is translated as CASSPGAGGLNEQFF.

This clonotype was found many times. The chain recombines TRBV6-2 or TRBV6-3 with TRBJ2-3; 7 positions agree with TRBD1. With V trimmed by 6 bases and J by 5 bases, 14 bases remained unmatched. CDR1 and CDR2 (germline): MNHEY, SVGEGT. This CDR3 spans 16 amino acids. In nucleotides, the CDR3 is TGTGCCAGCAGAACGAGACAGGGTTTTTACCGAGATACGCAGTATTTT. Translating it yields CASRTRQGFYRDTQYF.

This clonotype showed up just a few times. This chain connects TRBV7-3 to TRBJ2-3; TRBD2 matches 10 bases. V was pared by 1 base and J by 2 bases, with 3 bases of the junction left unmatched. The CDR3 extends over 16 amino acids. CDR1 is SGHTA and CDR2 is FQGTGA in the germline V gene. The CDR3 bases are TGTGCCAGCAGCTTAAGTAGCGGGGGGCTCACAGATACGCAGTATTTT. It translates to CASSLSSGGLTDTQYF. Based on the CDR3 plus reference TRBV7-3 and TRBJ2-3, the full variable domain is GAGVSQTPSNKVTEKGKYVELRCDPISGHTALYWYRQSLGQGPEFLIYFQGTGAADDSGLPNDRFFAVRPEGSVSTLKIQRTERGDSAVYLCASSLSSGGLTDTQYFGPGTRLTVL.

J is TRBJ2-1 and V is TRBV5-4, with TRBD2 matching 12 bases. Germline trimming cut 4 bases from V and 3 bases from J; bases unmatched to any gene: 5. The CDR3 has 16 amino acids. CDR1 SGHNT and CDR2 YYREEE come from the germline V gene (reference sequence). The CDR3 DNA reads as TGTGCCAGCAGCGCCGGGACTAGCGGGCTCTACAATGAGCAGTTCTTC. Translation gives CASSAGTSGLYNEQFF.

The genes are TRBV10-3 and TRBJ1-2; TRBD1 is a possible D gene (6 bases). V lost 10 bases and J 8 bases, leaving 20 bases between the germline ends. Germline CDR1 reads ENHRY; CDR2 reads SYGVKD. This CDR3 has 13 amino acids. The CDR3 protein is CATRPYGQSGYTF. CDR3 DNA: TGTGCCACCAGGCCCTATGGACAGAGCGGCTACACCTTC.

V usage is TRBV7-3 and J usage is TRBJ1-1, with TRBD1 matching 7 bases. The J segment lost 1 base and the V segment lost 5 bases, leaving 7 bases of the junction unmatched. CDR1 and CDR2 (germline): SGHTA, FQGTGA. The length of the CDR3 is 15 residues. CDR3 DNA sequence: TGTGCCAGCAGCATACGACAGGGCCCGAACACTGAAGCTTTCTTT. It yields the protein CASSIRQGPNTEAFF.

This chain joins TRBV12-3 or TRBV12-4 and TRBJ2-5; TRBD1 matches 9 bases. The J segment lost 2 bases and the V segment lost 7 bases, leaving 11 bases of the junction unmatched. This CDR3 contains 16 residues. CDR3: CASKPSLDRGQETQYF. The CDR3 DNA reads as TGTGCCAGCAAACCTTCTCTGGACAGGGGTCAAGAGACCCAGTACTTC.

This clonotype has more than one count but fewer than ten. The rearrangement joins TRBV14 to TRBJ2-1; 7 bases map to TRBD2. Looked up from germline, CDR1 is SGHDN and CDR2 is FVKESK. The CDR3 consists of 15 residues. V gave up 4 bases and J gave up 1 base; unmatched junction bases: 4. CDR3 region: CASSLRAGSYNEQFF. Here the CDR3 DNA reads TGTGCCAGCAGCCTGAGAGCGGGATCCTACAATGAGCAGTTCTTC. The full variable domain, rest sourced from reference TRBV14 and TRBJ2-1, is EAGVTQFPSHSVIEKGQTVTLRCDPISGHDNLYWYRRVMGKEIKFLLHFVKESKQDESGMPNNRFLAERTGGTYSTLKVQPAELEDSGVYFCASSLRAGSYNEQFFGPGTRLTVL.

The rearrangement uses TRBV28 and TRBJ2-2; a weak D match, TRBD2 (6 bases). The CDR3 loop spans 15 amino acids. V dropped 1 base and J dropped 5 bases, with 11 bases sitting between them. Germline values: CDR1 MDHEN, CDR2 SYDVKM. CDR3 region: CASSLFVAGTGELFF. The CDR3 DNA sequence: TGTGCCAGCAGTTTATTCGTTGCGGGGACCGGGGAGCTGTTTTTT.

The genes are TRBV6-5 and TRBJ2-7, with 9 nucleotides matching TRBD1. Trimming at V came to 0 bases and at J to 4 bases, leaving 4 bases not matched to a gene. From germline, CDR1 is MNHEY and CDR2 SVGAGI. This CDR3 is 15 amino acids long. Written as DNA, the CDR3 is TGTGCCAGCAGTTACTCTGGGACAGGGCAGTACGAGCAGTACTTC. This sequence encodes CASSYSGTGQYEQYF.

The V gene is TRBV7-9, the J gene TRBJ1-1; TRBD1 is a possible D gene (5 bases). The CDR3 has 14 amino acids. Germline V CDR1 and CDR2: SEHNR, FQNEAQ (reference sequence). Trimming took off 2 bases at V and 5 bases at J, with 12 bases between the two ends. The CDR3: CASSLLWGNTEAFF. Written as DNA, the CDR3 is TGTGCCAGCAGCTTACTATGGGGGAATACTGAAGCTTTCTTT.

CDR3 residues: CASSLDRVDEKLFF. In DNA, the CDR3 is TGTGCCAGCAGCTTAGACAGGGTTGATGAAAAACTGTTTTTT. The genes are TRBV7-2 and TRBJ1-4; D possibly corresponds to TRBD1 (6 bases). The germline CDR1 and CDR2 sequences are SGHTA and FQGNSA. Trimming pared 1 base from V and 6 bases from J, leaving 9 bases between. The CDR3 runs 14 residues. Filled out from reference TRBV7-2 and TRBJ1-4, the complete variable domain reads GAGVSQSPSNKVTEKGKDVELRCDPISGHTALYWYRQSLGQGLEFLIYFQGNSAPDKSGLPSDRFSAERTGGSVSTLTIQRTQQEDSAVYLCASSLDRVDEKLFFGSGTQLSVL.

This clonotype was recorded at least ten times. V and J are TRBV11-1 and TRBJ1-4; TRBD1 matches 7 bases. J lost 5 bases, V lost 7 bases, and 13 bases had no gene match. The CDR3 has 16 residues. Germline V CDR1 and CDR2: SGHAT, FQDESV (reference sequence). The CDR3 is CASKPVGTAKNEKLFF. The CDR3 DNA is TGTGCCAGCAAACCTGTCGGGACAGCTAAAAATGAAAAACTGTTTTTT.

This chain uses TRBV6-5 with TRBJ1-3, with D unresolved. The V gene's germline CDR1 is MNHEY and CDR2 SVGAGI. Trimming left V 7 bases short and J 0 bases short, with 19 bases between. The CDR3 contains 17 residues. This CDR3 reads CASKMNSLSYSGNTIYF. The CDR3 nucleotides read TGTGCCAGCAAAATGAACAGCCTTTCCTACTCTGGAAACACCATATATTTT.

The V and J genes are TRBV12-3 or TRBV12-4 and TRBJ2-5; 11 bases fit TRBD1. The CDR3 has 15 amino acids. V shed 3 bases, J shed 3 bases, and the junction held 3 bases outside the gene matches. The CDR3 region is CASSFWDRGEETQYF. In nucleotides, the CDR3 is TGTGCCAGCAGTTTTTGGGACAGGGGGGAAGAGACCCAGTACTTC.

Regarding this clonotype: The junction departs from germline at one end; a sequencing error may be responsible. This chain links TRBV6-5 with TRBJ1-2; 7 nucleotides align to TRBD1. The CDR3 covers 13 residues. The germline V gene encodes CDR1 MNHEY and CDR2 SVGAGI. The chain's CDR3 is CAGSQGVGYGYTF. In DNA, the CDR3 is TGTGCCGGCAGCCAGGGGGTGGGCTATGGCTACACCTTC.

This chain links TRBV7-6 with TRBJ2-3; 10 bases are a match to TRBD2. The CDR3 sequence is 15 residues long. Germline-derived CDR1 and CDR2 are SGHVS and FNYEAQ. Trimming took 3 bases from V and 2 from J; bases not matched to a gene: 2. The CDR3 DNA reads as TGTGCCAGCAGCTTTACTAGCGGGAACACAGATACGCAGTATTTT. Translating it yields CASSFTSGNTDTQYF.

This clonotype was counted a few times. This rearrangement joins TRBV15 to TRBJ2-7; D may be TRBD1 (5 bases). V dropped 2 bases and J dropped 2 bases, with 16 bases sitting between them. Looked up from germline, CDR1 is LNHNV and CDR2 is YYDKDF (reference sequence). CDR3 length equals 16 residues. CDR3 amino acids: CATSRNRPVGPYEQYF. The CDR3 coding sequence is TGTGCCACCAGCAGAAACAGGCCGGTGGGCCCCTACGAGCAGTACTTC.

The chain recombines TRBV14 with TRBJ2-7; 8 nucleotides match TRBD1. In germline, CDR1 is SGHDN, CDR2 FVKESK. This CDR3 comprises 15 residues. The V gene end was trimmed by 8 bases and the J gene end by 4 bases; junction bases not matched to a gene: 13. The CDR3 DNA reads as TGTGCCAGCCGGGGACGAGGACAGGGTCGGTACGAGCAGTACTTC. The encoded protein is CASRGRGQGRYEQYF.

The chain is built from TRBV6-5 and TRBJ2-7; 8 nucleotides align to TRBD1. This CDR3 region has 15 residues. Losses at the gene ends were 5 bases for V and 3 bases for J; bases not matched to a gene: 9. The V gene's germline CDR1 is MNHEY and CDR2 SVGAGI. CDR3 sequence reads: CASSHRSGTGYEQYF. CDR3 DNA: TGTGCCAGCAGTCACCGTTCCGGGACAGGCTACGAGCAGTACTTC.

This clonotype has just a few counts. This chain links TRBV28 with TRBJ1-2; perhaps TRBD1 as D (5 bases). With 7 bases removed from V and 2 bases from J, the gap between germline ends came to 20 bases. This CDR3 contains 16 residues. Germline V CDR1 and CDR2: MDHEN, SYDVKM. CDR3 region: CASTKPPGRMNYGYTF. In DNA, the CDR3 is TGTGCCAGCACTAAACCTCCGGGACGGATGAACTATGGCTACACCTTC.

CDR3: CASSPQTNNEQFF. The CDR3 DNA sequence: TGTGCCAGCAGCCCCCAGACCAACAATGAGCAGTTCTTC. The V call is TRBV7-4, the J call TRBJ2-1; D unresolved. Per germline, CDR1 SGHVT and CDR2 SQSDAQ. Trimming cost V 5 bases and J 5 bases, with 10 bases left between them. The length of the CDR3 is 13 residues.

The J gene is TRBJ2-3, the V gene TRBV7-2; the D gene is possibly TRBD1 (6 bases). The CDR3 is 17 amino acids. V gave up 3 bases and J gave up 5 bases, with 21 bases separating them. Germline V gene sequence: CDR1 SGHTA, CDR2 FQGNSA. In DNA, the CDR3 is TGTGCCAGCAGCTTGGAGACTCAGGGGTTTTGGTTAGATACGCAGTATTTT. Translation gives CASSLETQGFWLDTQYF.

This clonotype was found many times. The chain has TRBV14 and TRBJ2-1; TRBD1 might be the D (5 bases). Germline CDR1 reads SGHDN; CDR2 reads FVKESK. The CDR3 spans 15 residues. The V and J ends lost 3 bases and 2 bases respectively, with 11 bases between them. CDR3 amino acids: CASSHLGPTYNEQFF. The DNA of the CDR3 is TGTGCCAGCAGCCATTTGGGGCCGACCTACAATGAGCAGTTCTTC.